One sample yielded the 32 T cell receptor beta chains listed below, sequenced in a study of T cells in Graves' hyperthyroidism and ophthalmopathy. The CDR3 regions of TCR beta were amplified from RNA transcripts. The HTBI primer set drove a first-round RT-PCR of the TCR CDR3. TCRdb independently ran MiXCR on the multiplex PCR reads; one entry per CDR3 protein. The table records 500,000 to 750,000 distinct CDR3 sequences, 14% of them present only once. Sequenced: blood. The receptors derive from a woman under 30 with Graves' ophthalmopathy.

This clonotype was observed a few times. V is TRBV6-1 and J is TRBJ1-1; maybe TRBD1 (5 bases). Germline V gene sequence: CDR1 MNHNS, CDR2 SASEGT. Trimming shortened V by 6 bases and J by 7 bases, and 21 bases separated the two germline ends. This CDR3 has 15 residues. The CDR3 spells CASSYGQGLGDEAFF. DNA for the CDR3: TGTGCCAGCAGCTACGGTCAGGGTCTAGGCGATGAAGCTTTCTTT.

This clonotype has a count of ten or more. The chain couples TRBV5-5 to TRBJ2-5, with TRBD1 identical over 7 bases. Losses at the gene ends were 3 bases for V and 1 base for J; bases not matched to a gene: 9. The CDR3 length is 16 residues. The germline V gene encodes CDR1 SGHKS and CDR2 YYEKEE (reference sequence). The DNA for the CDR3 is TGTGCCAGCAGCTCCCAGACAGGGTTACGCCAAGAGACCCAGTACTTC. This gives the protein CASSSQTGLRQETQYF.

This rearrangement joins TRBV19 to TRBJ2-1, with D uncertain. The CDR3 has 14 residues. Trimming shortened V by 7 bases and J by 8 bases, and 18 bases separated the two germline ends. Germline V CDR1 and CDR2: LNHDA, SQIVND (reference sequence). CDR3 bases: TGTGCCAGTAAGCCGGGTTTCGTTAATGATGAGCAGTTCTTC. This encodes CASKPGFVNDEQFF.

This chain uses TRBV5-1 with TRBJ2-3; TRBD2 is a possible D gene (6 bases). This CDR3 is 19 amino acids long. Trimming took off 0 bases at V and 4 bases at J, with 24 bases between the two ends. Germline CDR1 and CDR2: SGHRS and YFSETQ. The DNA of the CDR3 is TGCGCCAGCAGCTTGGTCCGGGGCGCACTGGCGGGAAGCGCAGATACGCAGTATTTT. Protein: CASSLVRGALAGSADTQYF.

This clonotype was observed many times. The chain recombines TRBV3-1 with TRBJ1-5; tentative D call: TRBD1 (6 bases). Germline V gene data show CDR1 as LGHDT and CDR2 as YNNKEL (reference sequence). CDR3 length equals 12 residues. Deletions cut 3 bases from V and 6 bases from J, with 6 bases between. CDR3: CASSQGAQPQHF. DNA of the CDR3: TGTGCCAGCAGCCAGGGGGCTCAGCCCCAGCATTTT.

In its sample, this clonotype was seen a few times. This chain connects TRBV30 to TRBJ1-2, with TRBD1 matching 11 bases. The CDR3 is made up of 18 amino acids. The ends lost 1 base at V and 5 bases at J; junction bases unmatched: 15. The germline V gene has CDR1 GTSNPN and CDR2 SVGIG (reference sequence). In DNA form, the CDR3 reads TGTGCCTGGAGTGCCTATGGGACAGGGGGGCGCCAAGCATATGGCTACACCTTC. Translated: CAWSAYGTGGRQAYGYTF.

This clonotype was seen at least ten times. V and J are TRBV29-1 and TRBJ2-1; unclear D gene. The V gene's germline CDR1 is SQVTM and CDR2 ANQGSEA. V was shortened by 4 bases and J by 0 bases, with 10 bases between the two germline ends. The CDR3 has 14 amino acids. The CDR3 region has the DNA TGCAGCGTTGCCCTCCCAAGCTCCTACAATGAGCAGTTCTTC. Translated, it gives CSVALPSSYNEQFF.

In its sample, this clonotype was seen many times. The chain carries TRBV28 and TRBJ2-7; 10 bases fit TRBD2. The junction had 9 bases not matched to a gene; V was cut back by 5 bases and J by 5 bases. The CDR3 sequence is 15 residues long. CDR1 MDHEN and CDR2 SYDVKM come from the germline V gene. The CDR3 region is CASSDLAGVLDEQYF. The CDR3 DNA reads TGTGCCAGCAGTGACCTAGCGGGAGTTCTAGACGAGCAGTACTTC.

This clonotype showed up many times. The J gene is TRBJ2-7, the V gene TRBV2, with 7 bases aligning to TRBD1. J lost 1 base, V lost 6 bases, and 9 bases had no gene match. CDR3 length: 15 amino acids. In germline, CDR1 is SNHLY, CDR2 FYNNEI. The CDR3 loop is CASRTDREISYEQYF. CDR3 DNA: TGTGCCAGCAGGACAGACAGGGAGATATCCTACGAGCAGTACTTC.

This clonotype has a count of ten or more. The V call is TRBV20-1, the J call TRBJ2-5; D is ambiguous. Germline V gene lookup returns CDR1 DFQATT and CDR2 SNEGSKA (reference sequence). Trimming pared 1 base from V and 1 base from J, leaving 10 bases between. This CDR3 region has 14 residues. The CDR3 region is CSARAPGPQETQYF. The CDR3, as DNA: TGCAGTGCTAGAGCCCCCGGGCCCCAAGAGACCCAGTACTTC.

This clonotype was detected a few times. This CDR3 reads CAISEGRQFSWEQYF. CDR3 sequence (DNA): TGTGCCATCAGTGAGGGGCGGCAGTTCTCCTGGGAGCAGTACTTC. V gene TRBV10-3 combines with J gene TRBJ2-7; D remains unclear. The CDR3 sequence is 15 residues long. The germline CDR1 and CDR2 sequences are ENHRY and SYGVKD. Trimming took off 2 bases at V and 7 bases at J, with 18 bases between the two ends.

The chain has TRBV27 and TRBJ2-3; 15 bases match TRBD2. The germline gives CDR1 MNHEY, CDR2 SMNVEV (reference sequence). V lost 2 bases, J lost 4 bases, and 16 bases stayed unmatched. The CDR3 runs to 21 residues. In DNA form, the CDR3 reads TGTGCCAGCAGTTTAAACGCCGGACTAGCGGGAGGGAGGCCCCGGGCAGATACGCAGTATTTT. This translates into CASSLNAGLAGGRPRADTQYF.

This clonotype was observed at least ten times. J is TRBJ2-7 and V is TRBV7-2; 10 positions agree with TRBD1. The germline V gene has CDR1 SGHTA and CDR2 FQGNSA. CDR3 size: 18 residues. Trimming removed 1 base from V and 2 bases from J; junction bases left unmatched: 11. CDR3 coding DNA: TGTGCCAGCAGCTTAGGGGGCCGGTCTGGGACAGGGGCCTACGAGCAGTACTTC. Protein: CASSLGGRSGTGAYEQYF.

At least ten counts were recorded for this clonotype. V gene TRBV3-1 combines with J gene TRBJ2-1; D may be TRBD2 (6 bases). The CDR3 is made up of 17 amino acids. The V gene's germline CDR1 is LGHDT and CDR2 YNNKEL (reference sequence). V was shortened by 0 bases and J by 0 bases, with 12 bases between the two germline ends. The CDR3 DNA reads as TGTGCCAGCAGCCAAGATAGCGGCTACCCCTCCTACAATGAGCAGTTCTTC. Protein product: CASSQDSGYPSYNEQFF.

This clonotype has ten or more counts. This sequence joins TRBV7-2 and TRBJ2-5; 8 bases match TRBD2. The CDR3 length is 17 residues. Germline-derived CDR1 and CDR2 are SGHTA and FQGNSA. Germline trimming cut 1 base from V and 2 bases from J; bases unmatched to any gene: 9. In DNA, the CDR3 is TGTGCCAGCAGCTTAGGGGGCGCGGGAGGATTTCAAGAGACCCAGTACTTC. Amino acids: CASSLGGAGGFQETQYF.

This clonotype was observed once. One base away lies a much larger clone, so this may be a sequencing read error. No conserved phenylalanine or tryptophan is present at the end of the CDR3, so a read error is the likely explanation. This rearrangement joins TRBV7-9 to TRBJ2-7; D not certain. Trimming cost V 2 bases and J 3 bases, with 14 bases left between them. CDR3 length equals 15 residues. The germline gives CDR1 SEHNR, CDR2 FQNEAQ (reference sequence). Written as DNA, the CDR3 is TGTGCCAGCAGCTTAATTGGCGCCAGGAACTACGAGCAGTACCTC. Protein: CASSLIGARNYEQYL.

At least ten counts were recorded for this clonotype. The rearrangement uses TRBV5-1 and TRBJ2-1; D is possibly TRBD2 (5 bases). Germline V gene sequence: CDR1 SGHRS, CDR2 YFSETQ. The CDR3 spans 14 residues. Trimming shortened V by 5 bases and J by 2 bases, and 11 bases separated the two germline ends. The chain's CDR3 is CASRAAGAYNEQFF. CDR3 nucleotide sequence: TGCGCCAGCAGGGCGGCGGGCGCCTACAATGAGCAGTTCTTC.

This clonotype occurred many times. The chain is built from TRBV18 and TRBJ1-5; D is unresolved. The CDR3 extends over 14 amino acids. Germline V gives CDR1 KGHSH, CDR2 LQKENI. With 5 bases removed from V and 2 bases from J, the gap between germline ends came to 10 bases. The CDR3 DNA reads as TGTGCCAGCTCAGCGGACGCGGGCAATCAGCCCCAGCATTTT. Translating it yields CASSADAGNQPQHF.

The J gene is TRBJ1-4, the V gene TRBV2; D is unclear. This CDR3 comprises 13 residues. Germline V CDR1 and CDR2: SNHLY, FYNNEI. The V gene lost 6 bases and the J gene lost 8 bases, with 13 bases spanning the gap. The chain's CDR3 is CASSPEGEEKLFF. CDR3 nucleotides: TGTGCCAGCAGCCCTGAGGGCGAAGAAAAACTGTTTTTT.

The sample holds a few counts of this clonotype. The J gene is TRBJ1-4, the V gene TRBV27; the match to TRBD1 covers 10 bases. Germline V gene data show CDR1 as MNHEY and CDR2 as SMNVEV (reference sequence). The CDR3 loop spans 16 amino acids. After removal of 0 bases from V and 8 bases from J, the junction contained 6 bases not matched to a gene. The CDR3 region is CASSLSRQGAREKLFF. The CDR3 DNA follows: TGTGCCAGCAGTTTATCCCGACAGGGGGCGCGGGAAAAACTGTTTTTT.

This clonotype was observed at least ten times. This rearrangement joins TRBV5-6 to TRBJ2-5; D possibly corresponds to TRBD1 (5 bases). V lost 2 bases, J lost 5 bases, and 10 bases lay in between. CDR1 and CDR2 from the germline V gene are SGHDT and YYEEEE. This CDR3 region has 13 residues. CDR3 in amino acids: CASSFTGFETQYF. CDR3 sequence (DNA): TGTGCCAGCAGCTTTACAGGTTTCGAGACCCAGTACTTC.

The chain carries TRBV7-8 and TRBJ2-7, with 10 positions matching TRBD2. CDR1 and CDR2 from the germline V gene are SGHVS and FQNEAQ. V lost 5 bases and J lost 1; bases outside the gene matches: 8. CDR3 length: 16 amino acids. Written as DNA, the CDR3 is TGTGCCAGCAGCCCGACTAGCGGGTACCTATCCTACGAGCAGTACTTC. Amino acid sequence: CASSPTSGYLSYEQYF. Based on the CDR3 plus reference TRBV7-8 and TRBJ2-7, the full variable domain is GAGVSQSPRYKVAKRGQDVALRCDPISGHVSLFWYQQALGQGPEFLTYFQNEAQLDKSGLPSDRFFAERPEGSVSTLKIQRTQQEDSAVYLCASSPTSGYLSYEQYFGPGTRLTVT.

This clonotype was seen ten or more times. The chain carries TRBV6-2 or TRBV6-3 and TRBJ1-1; 7 nucleotides line up with TRBD1. Germline CDR1 is MNHEY and CDR2 is SVGEGT. The CDR3 has 16 amino acids. V lost 0 bases to trimming and J lost 1 base; unmatched junction nucleotides: 5. As DNA, the CDR3 is TGTGCCAGCAGTTACTCGGCCCGGGACAGGAACACTGAAGCTTTCTTT. This codes for CASSYSARDRNTEAFF.

The gene calls are TRBV20-1 and TRBJ2-3; TRBD2 matches at 7 bases. The V gene end was trimmed by 3 bases and the J gene end by 1 base; junction bases not matched to a gene: 10. Germline CDR1 is DFQATT and CDR2 is SNEGSKA (reference sequence). The CDR3 consists of 16 residues. The CDR3 DNA reads as TGCAGTGCTAGGCCCCGTTTGGCGGGAGGCACAGATACGCAGTATTTT. This encodes CSARPRLAGGTDTQYF.

A note on this clonotype: A much bigger clone sits one base away, suggesting this may be a read error. The chain couples TRBV27 to TRBJ2-7; 8 bases map to TRBD2. Per the germline V gene, CDR1 is MNHEY and CDR2 is SMNVEV (reference sequence). V shed 5 bases and J 2 bases; nucleotides not matched to a gene: 5. The CDR3 spans 14 residues. The CDR3 sequence is CASSPGLVTYEQYF. The DNA of the CDR3 is TGTGCCAGCAGTCCGGGACTAGTCACCTACGAGCAGTACTTC.

In this sample, this clonotype turned up many times. The V gene is TRBV7-2, the J gene TRBJ2-7, with 8 nucleotides matching TRBD1. The CDR3 sequence is 15 residues long. Trimming removed 2 bases from V and 3 bases from J; junction bases left unmatched: 6. Germline loops: CDR1 SGHTA, CDR2 FQGNSA. The CDR3 DNA reads as TGTGCCAGCAGCTTATCTGGGACAGGCGGCTACGAGCAGTACTTC. Its translation is CASSLSGTGGYEQYF.

The chain employs TRBV11-2 and TRBJ2-7; D might be TRBD2 (6 bases). Trimming removed 8 bases at V and 6 bases at J, with 14 bases between. CDR3 length: 12 amino acids. Germline assignment: CDR1 SGHAT and CDR2 FQNNGV. CDR3 sequence reads: CASLGRRGEQYF. The DNA for the CDR3 is TGTGCCAGCCTTGGGCGGAGGGGCGAGCAGTACTTC.

This chain connects TRBV9 to TRBJ2-2; D gene unclear. This CDR3 comprises 12 residues. V was clipped by 4 bases and J by 9 bases, with 10 bases between them. In germline, CDR1 is SGDLS, CDR2 YYNGEE. The CDR3, as DNA: TGTGCCAGCAGCACGGCCGAGCGGGAGCTGTTTTTT. Protein sequence: CASSTAERELFF.

Only a few counts were recorded for this clonotype. V and J are TRBV6-4 and TRBJ1-2; D ambiguous. Trimming removed 6 bases from V and 0 bases from J, with 14 bases in between. CDR3 size: 15 residues. Germline lookup yields CDR1 MRHNA and CDR2 SNTAGT. Here the CDR3 reads CASRRRELPNYGYTF. The DNA of the CDR3 is TGTGCCAGCAGAAGGAGGGAGTTGCCTAACTATGGCTACACCTTC.

There are a few counts of this clonotype. The CDR3 nucleotides are TGTGCCAGCAGAGAGTCGAACACCGGGGAGCTGTTTTTT. Encoded protein: CASRESNTGELFF. V is TRBV27 and J is TRBJ2-2; D is unclear. With 6 bases removed from V and 0 bases from J, the gap between germline ends came to 5 bases. Germline assignment: CDR1 MNHEY and CDR2 SMNVEV (reference sequence). This CDR3 region has 13 residues.

This clonotype was counted ten times or more. The J gene is TRBJ2-1, the V gene TRBV7-8; 7 nucleotides agree with TRBD2. This CDR3 has 16 amino acids. The ends lost 4 bases at V and 7 bases at J; junction bases unmatched: 13. The germline CDR1 and CDR2 sequences are SGHVS and FQNEAQ. The CDR3 is CASSSLARASGNEQFF. For the CDR3, the DNA is TGTGCCAGCAGCTCCCTGGCCAGGGCTAGCGGTAATGAGCAGTTCTTC.

This clonotype appeared many times. The V gene is TRBV14, the J gene TRBJ2-1, with D unclear. This CDR3 has 15 amino acids. V was pared by 1 base and J by 0 bases, with 7 bases between. Per the germline V gene, CDR1 is SGHDN and CDR2 is FVKESK. The CDR3 region is CASSQGPSSYNEQFF. CDR3 nucleotides: TGTGCCAGCAGCCAAGGCCCGAGCTCCTACAATGAGCAGTTCTTC. Full variable domain (remainder filled in from reference TRBV14 and TRBJ2-1): EAGVTQFPSHSVIEKGQTVTLRCDPISGHDNLYWYRRVMGKEIKFLLHFVKESKQDESGMPNNRFLAERTGGTYSTLKVQPAELEDSGVYFCASSQGPSSYNEQFFGPGTRLTVL.